These 21 T cell receptor beta chains originate from one sample sequenced in a study of cytomegalovirus exposure and HLA in healthy donors. PCR amplification relied on 60 Vbeta primers (plus 13 Jbeta primers). Data came from immunoSEQ multiplex PCR; TCRdb stores just in-frame clones and leaves some out. The sample consists of about 200,000 clones, around four fifths of them appearing once. The sample comprised PBMCs. The receptors derive from a woman in her forties in good health and CMV-seronegative.

This chain links TRBV2 with TRBJ2-3; D is unresolved. The germline gives CDR1 SNHLY, CDR2 FYNNEI. This CDR3 comprises 14 residues. V dropped 7 bases and J dropped 0 bases, with 11 bases sitting between them. DNA for the CDR3: TGTGCCAGCAAGGCGGATTCCAGCACAGATACGCAGTATTTT. Its protein product is CASKADSSTDTQYF.

The chain combines TRBV4-1 with TRBJ2-7; D is perhaps TRBD2 (5 bases). The V gene lost 1 base and the J gene lost 4 bases, with 14 bases spanning the gap. This CDR3 region has 15 residues. CDR1 and CDR2 (germline): MGHRA, YSYEKL. CDR3 coding DNA: TGCGCCAGCAGCCAAGTTGGAGGCGCCGCGTACGAGCAGTACTTC. This translates into CASSQVGGAAYEQYF.

The rearrangement uses TRBV10-2 and TRBJ2-3, with 11 nucleotides matching TRBD2. Germline assignment: CDR1 WSHSY and CDR2 SAAADI. Trimming cost V 5 bases and J 3 bases; bases outside gene matches: 7. The CDR3 extends over 16 amino acids. CDR3 in DNA: TGCGCCAGCAGTATCCCTAGCGGGAGGTGGACAGATACGCAGTATTTT. This gives the protein CASSIPSGRWTDTQYF.

The chain joins TRBV6-6 to TRBJ1-1; D may be TRBD1 (6 bases). The CDR3 spans 13 residues. V was cut by 2 bases and J by 4 bases, with 8 bases left in between. Germline-derived CDR1 and CDR2 are MNHNY and SVGAGI (reference sequence). CDR3 sequence: CASSYVRGTEAFF. The DNA for the CDR3 is TGTGCCAGCAGTTACGTCAGGGGCACTGAAGCTTTCTTT.

The chain links TRBV11-2 to TRBJ1-1; tentative D call: TRBD1 (6 bases). Deletions cut 1 base from V and 6 bases from J, with 6 bases between. The germline gives CDR1 SGHAT, CDR2 FQNNGV. The length of the CDR3 is 12 residues. CDR3 amino acids: CASSLGGPEAFF. The CDR3 region has the DNA TGTGCCAGCAGCTTAGGGGGGCCTGAAGCTTTCTTT.

The V gene is TRBV6-1, the J gene TRBJ1-5; no definite D call. Germline CDR1 is MNHNS and CDR2 is SASEGT. The CDR3 runs 14 residues. Between the trimmed V and J ends, which lost 3 bases and 5 bases, there was a span of 11 bases. The CDR3 region is CASSDRGYYQPQHF. The CDR3 DNA reads TGTGCCAGCAGTGACCGGGGTTATTATCAGCCCCAGCATTTT.

This chain joins TRBV27 and TRBJ2-6, with unresolved D. The CDR3 has 16 residues. Trimming cost V 6 bases and J 0 bases, with 12 bases left between them. Germline loops: CDR1 MNHEY, CDR2 SMNVEV (reference sequence). CDR3 sequence: CASRPLTSSGANVLTF. In DNA form, the CDR3 reads TGTGCCAGCAGACCCCTTACAAGCTCTGGGGCCAACGTCCTGACTTTC.

V and J are TRBV5-6 and TRBJ2-7; TRBD2 matches at 8 bases. CDR1 and CDR2 from the germline V gene are SGHDT and YYEEEE. Trimming cost V 7 bases and J 3 bases; bases outside gene matches: 12. CDR3 length equals 15 residues. For the CDR3, the DNA is TGTGCCAGCTCCCGGGGGGGCCCCCTTTTCTACGAGCAGTACTTC. Translating it yields CASSRGGPLFYEQYF.

The chain couples TRBV28 to TRBJ1-4; D remains unclear. Germline lookup yields CDR1 MDHEN and CDR2 SYDVKM. CDR3 length: 15 residues. Trimming took 3 bases from V and 4 from J, leaving 12 bases between them. CDR3 bases: TGTGCCAGCAGTTTCTTTGGGGAGGTTAATGAAAAACTGTTTTTT. This sequence encodes CASSFFGEVNEKLFF.

The rearrangement uses TRBV2 and TRBJ2-1, with D perhaps TRBD1 (5 bases). This CDR3 comprises 14 residues. Germline V gene lookup returns CDR1 SNHLY and CDR2 FYNNEI. Trimming removed 4 bases at V and 6 bases at J, with 13 bases between. As DNA, the CDR3 is TGTGCCAGCAGTGTAGGCAGGGCTATCAATGAGCAGTTCTTC. As protein: CASSVGRAINEQFF.

The chain joins TRBV11-2 to TRBJ2-7; TRBD2 aligns across 7 bases. V lost 5 bases, J lost 4 bases, and 11 bases stayed unmatched. The CDR3 is 15 amino acids. CDR1 and CDR2 from the germline V gene are SGHAT and FQNNGV. The CDR3, as DNA: TGTGCCAGCAGCCTGGGACTACGCGGGAAATACGAGCAGTACTTC. It yields the protein CASSLGLRGKYEQYF.

This chain links TRBV15 with TRBJ2-5; 8 bases fit TRBD1. The tail of the sequence fits TRBJ2-7 better, so the J call may be wrong. Germline V lookup: CDR1 LNHNV, CDR2 YYDKDF (reference sequence). CDR3 length: 15 amino acids. CDR3 amino acids: CATSREGTGFYEQYF. CDR3 nucleotides: TGTGCCACCAGCAGAGAGGGGACAGGCTTCTACGAGCAGTACTTC.

This chain joins TRBV5-1 and TRBJ1-1, with 9 bases lining up with TRBD1. The CDR3 loop spans 15 amino acids. J gave up 1 base and V 1 base, and 2 bases lay outside the gene matches. CDR1 SGHRS and CDR2 YFSETQ come from the germline V gene. The CDR3 is CASSLWGQGNTEAFF. The CDR3 coding sequence is TGCGCCAGCAGCTTGTGGGGACAGGGGAACACTGAAGCTTTCTTT.

This sequence joins TRBV5-1 and TRBJ2-7; maybe TRBD2 (6 bases). The CDR3 has 14 amino acids. V shed 0 bases and J shed 3 bases, with 10 bases lying between them. Germline loops: CDR1 SGHRS, CDR2 YFSETQ. The CDR3 protein is CASSLAEGFYEQYF. The CDR3 DNA reads as TGCGCCAGCAGCTTGGCGGAGGGGTTCTACGAGCAGTACTTC.

J is TRBJ2-1 and V is TRBV28; D remains ambiguous. The CDR3 totals 11 residues. CDR1 is MDHEN, CDR2 SYDVKM, per germline. V was cut by 7 bases and J by 7 bases, with 8 bases left in between. The CDR3 loop is CASISGNEQFF. CDR3 bases: TGTGCCAGCATATCCGGGAATGAGCAGTTCTTC.

This chain uses TRBV7-6 with TRBJ1-5, with D unclear. With 1 base removed from V and 0 bases from J, the gap between germline ends came to 10 bases. From germline, CDR1 is SGHVS and CDR2 FNYEAQ. The CDR3 loop spans 16 amino acids. CDR3 DNA sequence: TGTGCCAGCAGCTTAGGGGCCGCCAGTAGCAATCAGCCCCAGCATTTT. As protein: CASSLGAASSNQPQHF.

The table lists this clone with a few counts. The rearrangement uses TRBV5-1 and TRBJ2-7, with 11 bases aligning to TRBD2. Germline V gene lookup returns CDR1 SGHRS and CDR2 YFSETQ. This CDR3 spans 15 amino acids. J gave up 5 bases and V 4 bases, and 8 bases lay outside the gene matches. The DNA of the CDR3 is TGCGCCAGCAGCACGAACGGACTAGCGGGTAACGAGCAGTACTTC. It yields the protein CASSTNGLAGNEQYF.

CDR3 sequence: CSVEVSRGGKTQYF. Written as DNA, the CDR3 is TGCAGCGTTGAAGTGTCCCGGGGGGGGAAGACCCAGTACTTC. The rearrangement uses TRBV29-1 and TRBJ2-5; 8 bases match TRBD2. The CDR3 runs 14 residues. Trimming took 1 base from V and 6 from J; bases not matched to a gene: 7. In germline, CDR1 is SQVTM, CDR2 ANQGSEA.

This clone showed up just a few times. The V call is TRBV11-2, the J call TRBJ2-5, with a possible D match to TRBD2 (6 bases). Trimming cost V 1 base and J 1 base, with 13 bases left between them. This CDR3 region has 16 residues. Germline V gives CDR1 SGHAT, CDR2 FQNNGV. CDR3 sequence (DNA): TGTGCCAGCAGCTTAGGGGGCGCGGGGATCCAAGAGACCCAGTACTTC. Its translation: CASSLGGAGIQETQYF.

The CDR3 DNA sequence: TGTGCCAGCAGCACCTTACAGGGATCATCGGACTACGAGCAGTACTTC. Translated: CASSTLQGSSDYEQYF. The rearrangement joins TRBV5-4 to TRBJ2-7; a possible D gene is TRBD1 (6 bases). CDR1 is SGHNT, CDR2 YYREEE, per germline (reference sequence). The CDR3 contains 16 residues. With 4 bases removed from V and 3 bases from J, the gap between germline ends came to 20 bases.

This clone has only one observation. J is TRBJ2-1 and V is TRBV6-4; D may be TRBD1 (5 bases). Trimming shortened V by 6 bases and J by 0 bases, and 9 bases separated the two germline ends. Germline CDR1 is MRHNA and CDR2 is SNTAGT. This CDR3 is built from 14 residues. The CDR3 protein is CASRQDPSYNEQFF. The CDR3 DNA reads TGTGCCAGCAGACAGGACCCCTCCTACAATGAGCAGTTCTTC.